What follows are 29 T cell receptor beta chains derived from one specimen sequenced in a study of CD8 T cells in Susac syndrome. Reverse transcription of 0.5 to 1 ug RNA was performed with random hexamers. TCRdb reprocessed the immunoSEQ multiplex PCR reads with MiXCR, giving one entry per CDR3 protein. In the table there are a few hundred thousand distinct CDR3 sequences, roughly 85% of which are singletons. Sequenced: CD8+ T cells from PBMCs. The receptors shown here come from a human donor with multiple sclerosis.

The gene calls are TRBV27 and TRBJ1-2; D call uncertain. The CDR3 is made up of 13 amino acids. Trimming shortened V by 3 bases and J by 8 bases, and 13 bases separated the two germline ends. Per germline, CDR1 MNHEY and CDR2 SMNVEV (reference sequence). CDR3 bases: TGTGCCAGCAGTTTCGGCAGAGCGATGGGCTACACCTTC. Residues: CASSFGRAMGYTF.

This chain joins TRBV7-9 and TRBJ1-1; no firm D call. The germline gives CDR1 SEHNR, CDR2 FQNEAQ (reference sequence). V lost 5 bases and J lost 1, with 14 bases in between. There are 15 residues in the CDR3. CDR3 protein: CASSRLKGWNTEAFF. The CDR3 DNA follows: TGTGCCAGCAGCCGCCTGAAGGGCTGGAACACTGAAGCTTTCTTT.

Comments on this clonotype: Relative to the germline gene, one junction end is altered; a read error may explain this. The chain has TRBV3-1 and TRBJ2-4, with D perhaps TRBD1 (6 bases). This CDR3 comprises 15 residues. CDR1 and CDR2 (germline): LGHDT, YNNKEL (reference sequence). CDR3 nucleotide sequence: TGTGCCAGCAGCCCAGCCGTGAAGGGGGAAAACATTCAGCACTTC. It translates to CASSPAVKGENIQHF.

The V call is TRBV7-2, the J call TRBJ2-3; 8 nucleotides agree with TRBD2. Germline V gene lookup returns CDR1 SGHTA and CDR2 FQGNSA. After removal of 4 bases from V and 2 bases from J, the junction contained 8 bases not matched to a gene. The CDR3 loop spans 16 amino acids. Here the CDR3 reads CASSSYLSGITDTQYF. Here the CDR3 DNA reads TGTGCCAGCAGCTCTTACCTTAGCGGGATCACAGATACGCAGTATTTT.

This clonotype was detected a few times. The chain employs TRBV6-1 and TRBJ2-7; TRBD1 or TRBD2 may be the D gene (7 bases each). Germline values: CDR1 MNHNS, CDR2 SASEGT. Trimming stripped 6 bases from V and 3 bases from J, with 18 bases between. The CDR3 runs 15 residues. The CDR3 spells CASSNDREGFYEQYF. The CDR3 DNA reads TGTGCCAGCAGCAACGACAGGGAGGGGTTCTACGAGCAGTACTTC.

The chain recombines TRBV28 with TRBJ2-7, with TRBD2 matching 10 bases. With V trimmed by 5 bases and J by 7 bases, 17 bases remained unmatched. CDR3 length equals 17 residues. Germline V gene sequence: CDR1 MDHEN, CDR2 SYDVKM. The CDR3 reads CASSGEGDLAGVWEQYF. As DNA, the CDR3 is TGTGCCAGCAGTGGGGAGGGCGACCTAGCGGGAGTATGGGAGCAGTACTTC.

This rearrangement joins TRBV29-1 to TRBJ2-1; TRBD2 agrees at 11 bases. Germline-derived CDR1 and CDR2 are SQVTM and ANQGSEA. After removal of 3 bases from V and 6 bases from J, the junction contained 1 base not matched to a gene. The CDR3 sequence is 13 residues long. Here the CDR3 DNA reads TGCAGCGTTGAGACTAGCGGGACCAATGAGCAGTTCTTC. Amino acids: CSVETSGTNEQFF.

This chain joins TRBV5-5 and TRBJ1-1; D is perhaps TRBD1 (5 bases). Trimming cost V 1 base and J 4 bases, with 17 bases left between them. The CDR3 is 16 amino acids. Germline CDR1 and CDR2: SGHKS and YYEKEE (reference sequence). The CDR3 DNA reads TGTGCCAGCAGCTTGCACGCGCAGGGTCAGATCACTGAAGCTTTCTTT. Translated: CASSLHAQGQITEAFF.

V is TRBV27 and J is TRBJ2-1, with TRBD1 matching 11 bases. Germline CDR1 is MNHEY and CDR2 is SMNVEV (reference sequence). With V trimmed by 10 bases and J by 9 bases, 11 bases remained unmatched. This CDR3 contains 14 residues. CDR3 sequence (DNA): TGTGCCACCATCGGACAGGGGGCGGTCGGTGAGCAGTTCTTC. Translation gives CATIGQGAVGEQFF.

DNA for the CDR3: TGTGCCAGCAGCGTAATCACGCAGGGGACCAATGAGCAGTTCTTC. Translation: CASSVITQGTNEQFF. The V gene is TRBV9, the J gene TRBJ2-1; tentative D call: TRBD1 (6 bases). CDR3 length: 15 residues. Per the germline V gene, CDR1 is SGDLS and CDR2 is YYNGEE. V was clipped by 1 base and J by 6 bases, with 14 bases between them.

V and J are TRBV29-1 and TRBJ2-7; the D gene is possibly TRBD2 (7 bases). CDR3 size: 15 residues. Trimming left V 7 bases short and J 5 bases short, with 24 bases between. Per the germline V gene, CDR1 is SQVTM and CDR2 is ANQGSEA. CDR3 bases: TGCAGCGCTGGGTGGGCCGAGGGGGGGATGGACGAGCAGTACTTC. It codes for CSAGWAEGGMDEQYF.

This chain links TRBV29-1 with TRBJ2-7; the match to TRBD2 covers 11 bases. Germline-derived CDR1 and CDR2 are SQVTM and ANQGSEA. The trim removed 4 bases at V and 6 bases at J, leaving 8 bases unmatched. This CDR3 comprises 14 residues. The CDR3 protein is CSVAPLAGAPEQYF. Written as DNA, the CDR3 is TGCAGCGTTGCCCCACTAGCGGGAGCCCCCGAGCAGTACTTC.

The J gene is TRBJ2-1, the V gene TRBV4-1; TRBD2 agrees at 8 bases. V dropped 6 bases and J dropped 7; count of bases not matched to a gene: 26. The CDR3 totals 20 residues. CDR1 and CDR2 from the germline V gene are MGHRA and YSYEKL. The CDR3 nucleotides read TGCGCCAGCAGGTCGGGGGGGGGAGTAACAGGGACCAAACCGAAGAATGAGCAGTTCTTC. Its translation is CASRSGGGVTGTKPKNEQFF.

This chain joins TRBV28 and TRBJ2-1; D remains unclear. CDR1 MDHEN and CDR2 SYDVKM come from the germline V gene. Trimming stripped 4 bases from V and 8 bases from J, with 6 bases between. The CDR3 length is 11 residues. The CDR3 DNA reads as TGTGCCAGCAGTTCAACCGATGAGCAGTTCTTC. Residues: CASSSTDEQFF. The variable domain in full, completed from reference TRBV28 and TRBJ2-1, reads DVKVTQSSRYLVKRTGEKVFLECVQDMDHENMFWYRQDPGLGLRLIYFSYDVKMKEKGDIPEGYSVSREKKERFSLILESASTNQTSMYLCASSSTDEQFFGPGTRLTVL.

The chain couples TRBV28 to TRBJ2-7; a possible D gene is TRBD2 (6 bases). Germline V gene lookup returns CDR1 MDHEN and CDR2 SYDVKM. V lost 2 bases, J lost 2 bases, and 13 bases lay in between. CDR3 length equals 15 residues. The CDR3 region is CASSLGPGDAYEQYF. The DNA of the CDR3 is TGTGCCAGCAGTTTAGGTCCGGGAGACGCCTACGAGCAGTACTTC.

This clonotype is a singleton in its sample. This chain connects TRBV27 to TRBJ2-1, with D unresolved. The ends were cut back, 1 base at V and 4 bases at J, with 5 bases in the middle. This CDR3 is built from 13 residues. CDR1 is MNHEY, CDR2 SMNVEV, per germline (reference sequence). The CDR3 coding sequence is TGTGCCAGCAGTTTATATATATACAATGAGCAGTTCTTC. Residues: CASSLYIYNEQFF.

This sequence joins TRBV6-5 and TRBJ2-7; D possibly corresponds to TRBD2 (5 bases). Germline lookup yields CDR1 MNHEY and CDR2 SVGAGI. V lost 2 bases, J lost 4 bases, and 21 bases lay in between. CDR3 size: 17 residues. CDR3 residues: CASSYELATTTPYEQYF. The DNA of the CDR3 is TGTGCCAGCAGTTACGAGTTAGCGACAACGACCCCTTACGAGCAGTACTTC.

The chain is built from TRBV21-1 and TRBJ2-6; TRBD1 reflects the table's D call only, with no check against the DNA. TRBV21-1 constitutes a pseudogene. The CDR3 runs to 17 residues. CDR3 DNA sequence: TGTGCCAGCAGCAGGGGACAGGGGTACTCTGGGGCCAACGTCCTGACTTTC. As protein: CASSRGQGYSGANVLTF.

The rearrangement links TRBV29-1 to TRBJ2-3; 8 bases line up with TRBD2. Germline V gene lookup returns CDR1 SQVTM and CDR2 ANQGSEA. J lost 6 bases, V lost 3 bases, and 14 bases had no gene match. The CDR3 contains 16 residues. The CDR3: CSVELFREGGLDTQYF. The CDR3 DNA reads TGCAGCGTTGAGCTTTTCCGGGAGGGGGGTTTGGATACGCAGTATTTT.

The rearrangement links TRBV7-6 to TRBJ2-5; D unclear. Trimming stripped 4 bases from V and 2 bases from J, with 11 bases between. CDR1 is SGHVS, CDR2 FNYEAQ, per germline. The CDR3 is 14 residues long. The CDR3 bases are TGTGCCAGCAGCTCCCCAGGAGTTCAAGAGACCCAGTACTTC. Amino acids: CASSSPGVQETQYF.

CDR3 sequence: CSAPPGQGTHEQYF. The CDR3 nucleotides read TGCAGTGCTCCTCCGGGACAGGGGACCCACGAGCAGTACTTC. V gene TRBV20-1 combines with J gene TRBJ2-7; 10 bases align to TRBD1. From germline, CDR1 is DFQATT and CDR2 SNEGSKA (reference sequence). V gave up 5 bases and J gave up 5 bases; unmatched junction bases: 9. The CDR3 spans 14 residues.

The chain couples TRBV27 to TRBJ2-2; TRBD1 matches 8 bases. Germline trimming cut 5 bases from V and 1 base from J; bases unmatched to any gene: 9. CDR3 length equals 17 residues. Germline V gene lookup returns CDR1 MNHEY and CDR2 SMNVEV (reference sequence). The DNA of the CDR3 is TGTGCCAGCAGTCGATACACCGGGACAGGGAACACCGGGGAGCTGTTTTTT. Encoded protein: CASSRYTGTGNTGELFF.

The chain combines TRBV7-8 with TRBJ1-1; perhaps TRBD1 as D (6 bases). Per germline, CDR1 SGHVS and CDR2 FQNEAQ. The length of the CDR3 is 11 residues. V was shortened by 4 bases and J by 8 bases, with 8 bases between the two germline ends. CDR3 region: CASSSGVEAFF. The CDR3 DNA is TGTGCCAGCAGCTCAGGGGTAGAAGCTTTCTTT.

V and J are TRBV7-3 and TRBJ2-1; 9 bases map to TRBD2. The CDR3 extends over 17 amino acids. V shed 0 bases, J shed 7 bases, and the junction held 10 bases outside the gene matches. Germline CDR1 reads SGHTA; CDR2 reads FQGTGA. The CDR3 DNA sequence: TGTGCCAGCAGCTTAACGTGGAGTAGCGGGAGATCGAATGAGCAGTTCTTC. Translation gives CASSLTWSSGRSNEQFF. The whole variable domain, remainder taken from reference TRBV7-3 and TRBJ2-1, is GAGVSQTPSNKVTEKGKYVELRCDPISGHTALYWYRQSLGQGPEFLIYFQGTGAADDSGLPNDRFFAVRPEGSVSTLKIQRTERGDSAVYLCASSLTWSSGRSNEQFFGPGTRLTVL.

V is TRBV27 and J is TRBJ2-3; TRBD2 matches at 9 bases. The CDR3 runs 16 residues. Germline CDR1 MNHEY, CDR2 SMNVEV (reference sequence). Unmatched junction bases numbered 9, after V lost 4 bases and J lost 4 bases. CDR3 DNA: TGTGCCAGCAGTTCCTTGACTAGCGGCGGGGCAGATACGCAGTATTTT. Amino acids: CASSSLTSGGADTQYF.

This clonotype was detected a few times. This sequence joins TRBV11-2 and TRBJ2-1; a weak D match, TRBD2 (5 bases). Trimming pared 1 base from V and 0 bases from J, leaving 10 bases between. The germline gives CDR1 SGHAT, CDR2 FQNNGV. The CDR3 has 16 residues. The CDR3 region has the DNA TGTGCCAGCAGCTTAGTAGGCGGGCCCTCCTACAATGAGCAGTTCTTC. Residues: CASSLVGGPSYNEQFF.

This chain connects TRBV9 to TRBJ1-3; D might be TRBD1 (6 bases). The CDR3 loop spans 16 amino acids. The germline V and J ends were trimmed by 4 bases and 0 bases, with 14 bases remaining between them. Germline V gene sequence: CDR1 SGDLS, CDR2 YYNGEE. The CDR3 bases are TGTGCCAGCAGCCCATTATGGACAGCCTCTGGAAACACCATATATTTT. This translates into CASSPLWTASGNTIYF.

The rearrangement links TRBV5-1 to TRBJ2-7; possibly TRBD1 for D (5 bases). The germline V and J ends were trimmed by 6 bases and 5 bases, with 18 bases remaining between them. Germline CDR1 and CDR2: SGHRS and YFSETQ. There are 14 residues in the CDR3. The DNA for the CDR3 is TGCGCCAGCACCCTAGAAACAGGAAGGGACGAGCAGTACTTC. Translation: CASTLETGRDEQYF. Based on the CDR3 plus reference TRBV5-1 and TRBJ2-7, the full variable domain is KAGVTQTPRYLIKTRGQQVTLSCSPISGHRSVSWYQQTPGQGLQFLFEYFSETQRNKGNFPGRFSGRQFSNSRSEMNVSTLELGDSALYLCASTLETGRDEQYFGPGTRLTVT.

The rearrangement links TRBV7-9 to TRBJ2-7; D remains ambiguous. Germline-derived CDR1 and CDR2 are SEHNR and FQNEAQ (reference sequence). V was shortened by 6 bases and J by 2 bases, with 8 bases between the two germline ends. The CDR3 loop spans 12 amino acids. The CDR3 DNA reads TGTGCCAGCAGAGCGACCCCCTACGAGCAGTACTTC. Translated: CASRATPYEQYF.